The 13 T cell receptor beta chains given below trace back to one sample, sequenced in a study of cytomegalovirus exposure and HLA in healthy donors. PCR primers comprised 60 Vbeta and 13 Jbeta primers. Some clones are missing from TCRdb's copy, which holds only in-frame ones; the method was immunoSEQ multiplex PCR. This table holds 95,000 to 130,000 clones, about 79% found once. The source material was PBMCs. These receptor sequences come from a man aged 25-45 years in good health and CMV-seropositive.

The CDR3 sequence: CASSLMQGAHEQYF. In DNA form, the CDR3 reads TGTGCCAGCAGCTTAATGCAGGGGGCCCACGAGCAGTACTTC. The chain links TRBV7-9 to TRBJ2-7; TRBD1 aligns across 8 bases. Unmatched junction bases numbered 5, after V lost 2 bases and J lost 5 bases. Germline V gives CDR1 SEHNR, CDR2 FQNEAQ (reference sequence). The CDR3 is made up of 14 amino acids. The full variable domain, rest sourced from reference TRBV7-9 and TRBJ2-7, is DTGVSQNPRHKITKRGQNVTFRCDPISEHNRLYWYRQTLGQGPEFLTYFQNEAQLEKSRLLSDRFSAERPKGSFSTLEIQRTEQGDSAMYLCASSLMQGAHEQYFGPGTRLTVT.

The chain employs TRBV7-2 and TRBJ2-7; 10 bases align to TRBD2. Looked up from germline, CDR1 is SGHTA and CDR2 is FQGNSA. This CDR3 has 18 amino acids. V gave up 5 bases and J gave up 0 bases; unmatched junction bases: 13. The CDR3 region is CASSPQIPPSGSSYEQYF. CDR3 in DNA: TGTGCCAGCAGCCCTCAGATTCCCCCTAGCGGGAGCTCCTACGAGCAGTACTTC.

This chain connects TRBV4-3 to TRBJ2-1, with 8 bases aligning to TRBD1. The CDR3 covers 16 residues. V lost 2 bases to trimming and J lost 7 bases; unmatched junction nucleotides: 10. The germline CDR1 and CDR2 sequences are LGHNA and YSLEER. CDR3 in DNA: TGCGCCAGCAGCCAATTGGACAGGGCATCGAGTAATGAGCAGTTCTTC. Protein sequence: CASSQLDRASSNEQFF.

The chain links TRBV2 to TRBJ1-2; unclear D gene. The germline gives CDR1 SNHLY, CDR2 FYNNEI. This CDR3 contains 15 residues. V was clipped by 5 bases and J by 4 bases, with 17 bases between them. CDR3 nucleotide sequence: TGTGCCAGCAGTTCGCGGGGTATGGCGGCCTATGGCTACACCTTC. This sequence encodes CASSSRGMAAYGYTF.

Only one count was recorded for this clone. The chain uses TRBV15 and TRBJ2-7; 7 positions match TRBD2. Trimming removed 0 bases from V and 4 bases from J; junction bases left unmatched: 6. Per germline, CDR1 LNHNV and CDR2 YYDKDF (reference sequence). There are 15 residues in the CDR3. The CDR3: CATSRDTSGDYEQYF. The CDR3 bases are TGTGCCACCAGCAGAGATACCAGCGGGGATTACGAGCAGTACTTC.

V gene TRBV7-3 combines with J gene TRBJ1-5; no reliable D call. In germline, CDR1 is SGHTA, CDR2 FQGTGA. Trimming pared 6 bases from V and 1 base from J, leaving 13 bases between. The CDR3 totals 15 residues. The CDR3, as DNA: TGTGCCAGCAGGTCCAGGACGGGAAGCAATCAGCCCCAGCATTTT. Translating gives CASRSRTGSNQPQHF.

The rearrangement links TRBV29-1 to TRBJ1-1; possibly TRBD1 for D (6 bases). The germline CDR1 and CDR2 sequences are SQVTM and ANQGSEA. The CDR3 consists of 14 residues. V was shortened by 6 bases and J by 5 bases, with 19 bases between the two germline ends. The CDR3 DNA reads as TGCAGCGTCTCCTTAAGGGGGGGAAAAACTGAAGCTTTCTTT. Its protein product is CSVSLRGGKTEAFF.

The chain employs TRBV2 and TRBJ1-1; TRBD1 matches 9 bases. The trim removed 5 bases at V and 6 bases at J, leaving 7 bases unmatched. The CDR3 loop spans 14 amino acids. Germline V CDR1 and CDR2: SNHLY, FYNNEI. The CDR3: CASSPGTGISEAFF. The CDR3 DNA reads TGTGCCAGCAGTCCCGGGACAGGGATCTCTGAAGCTTTCTTT.

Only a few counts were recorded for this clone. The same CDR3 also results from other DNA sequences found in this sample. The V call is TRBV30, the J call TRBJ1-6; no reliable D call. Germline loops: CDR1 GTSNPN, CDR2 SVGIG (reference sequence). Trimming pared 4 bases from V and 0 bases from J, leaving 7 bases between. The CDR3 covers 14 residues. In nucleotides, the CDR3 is TGTGCCTGGACCCCGAGCTCCTATAATTCACCCCTCCACTTT. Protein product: CAWTPSSYNSPLHF.

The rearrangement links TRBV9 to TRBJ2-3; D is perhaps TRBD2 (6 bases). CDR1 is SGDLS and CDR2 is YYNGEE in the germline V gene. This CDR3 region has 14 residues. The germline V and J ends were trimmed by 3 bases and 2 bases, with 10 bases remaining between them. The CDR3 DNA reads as TGTGCCAGCAGCGGTGGGACTTTCACAGATACGCAGTATTTT. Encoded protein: CASSGGTFTDTQYF.

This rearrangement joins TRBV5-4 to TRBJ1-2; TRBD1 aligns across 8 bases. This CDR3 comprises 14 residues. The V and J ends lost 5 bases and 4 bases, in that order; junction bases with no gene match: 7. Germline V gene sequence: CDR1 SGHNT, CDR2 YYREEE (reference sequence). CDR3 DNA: TGTGCCAGCAGTTACAATCAGGGGGCCTATGGCTACACCTTC. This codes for CASSYNQGAYGYTF.

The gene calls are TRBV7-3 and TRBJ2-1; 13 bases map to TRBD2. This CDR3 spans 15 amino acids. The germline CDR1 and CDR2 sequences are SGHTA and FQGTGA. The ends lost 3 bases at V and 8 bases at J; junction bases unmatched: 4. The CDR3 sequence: CASSLGLAGLDEQFF. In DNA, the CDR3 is TGTGCCAGCAGCTTGGGACTAGCGGGGCTTGATGAGCAGTTCTTC.

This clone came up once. In DNA, the CDR3 is TGTGCCAGCTCACTGGGACAGGGCCACCGAGGGGGCTACACCTTC. It encodes CASSLGQGHRGGYTF. The rearrangement links TRBV18 to TRBJ1-2, with 9 bases aligning to TRBD1. Trimming cost V 4 bases and J 8 bases; bases outside gene matches: 11. The CDR3 is 15 amino acids. Per the germline V gene, CDR1 is KGHSH and CDR2 is LQKENI. The full variable domain, its missing parts supplied by reference TRBV18 and TRBJ1-2, is NAGVMQNPRHLVRRRGQEARLRCSPMKGHSHVYWYRQLPEEGLKFMVYLQKENIIDESGMPKERFSAEFPKEGPSILRIQQVVRGDSAAYFCASSLGQGHRGGYTFGSGTRLTVV.